The source of this T cell receptor (beta chain) is a study of blood T cells in healthy people across ages. The second PCR ran about 6 to 11 cycles with a sample-barcoded 5' primer and J-beta primers. TCRdb itself ran the 5' RACE reads through MiXCR, one entry per CDR3 protein. The table lists 1.5 million to 2 million distinct CDR3 sequences, over 25% of them singletons, with 6.5% to 8.5% in the top ten. This clonotype was recorded at least ten times. Germline V gene lookup returns CDR1 DFQATT and CDR2 SNEGSKA (reference sequence). CDR3 length equals 13 residues. V was clipped by 3 bases and J by 4 bases, with 12 bases between them.

The chain carries TRBV20-1 and TRBJ2-5; D perhaps matches TRBD1 (5 bases). The material sequenced was blood. This clonotype originated in a woman younger than 45 in good health. This chain's CDR3 is CSARTDPPETQYF. DNA of the CDR3: TGCAGTGCTAGGACAGACCCCCCAGAGACCCAGTACTTC.